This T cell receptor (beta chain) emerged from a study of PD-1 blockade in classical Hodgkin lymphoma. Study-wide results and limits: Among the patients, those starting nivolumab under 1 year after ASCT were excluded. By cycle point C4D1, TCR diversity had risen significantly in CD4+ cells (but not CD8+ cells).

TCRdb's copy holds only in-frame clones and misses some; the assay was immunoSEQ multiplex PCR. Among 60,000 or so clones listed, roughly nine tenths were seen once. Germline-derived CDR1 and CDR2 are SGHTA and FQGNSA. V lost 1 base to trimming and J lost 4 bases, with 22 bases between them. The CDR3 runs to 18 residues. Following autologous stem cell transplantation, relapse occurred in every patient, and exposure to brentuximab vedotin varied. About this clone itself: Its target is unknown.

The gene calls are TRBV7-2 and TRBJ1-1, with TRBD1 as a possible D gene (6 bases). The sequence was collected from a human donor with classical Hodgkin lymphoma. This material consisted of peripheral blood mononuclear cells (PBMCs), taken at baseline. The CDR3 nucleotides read TGTGCCAGCAGCTTAGTCGCAGGGGCGAAGGTTGGTAGCACTGAAGCTTTCTTT. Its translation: CASSLVAGAKVGSTEAFF.